This T cell receptor (beta chain) stems from a study of cytomegalovirus exposure and HLA in healthy donors (dated by TCRdb to 2017 to 2019). As for the study more broadly: The approximately 710 repertoires of the first cohort and the 95 to 150 validation repertoires were produced on the same platform, according to a later analysis. The study aimed to test whether signatures of past pathogen exposure could be identified by cataloging public T cell receptors. Along with the roughly 670-subject first cohort, a separate validation cohort of more than 90 different subjects was used. To predict cytomegalovirus infection status, the study brought together high-throughput TCR immunosequencing, statistical association of individual TCRs with disease status, and machine learning. Here is what the overall study found, with its caveats: A few of the identified cytomegalovirus-associated TCR beta chains were confirmed in vitro to be specific for cytomegalovirus antigens. It was suggested by the authors that the approach could potentially be generalized to other disease states and immunological phenotypes. In the study, some 160 TCR beta chains were listed as associated with cytomegalovirus. The validation cohort had no HLA typing available for a later analysis, so co-occurrence within that cohort was assessed over all 130 or so repertoires. The classifier was reported to diagnose cytomegalovirus status with high specificity and sensitivity in both the original and validation cohorts. Most TCR sequences were observed very rarely across donors, whereas some public TCRs were present in many individuals. A later analysis found that TCRs clustered in the first cohort also tended to co-occur in the roughly 120 validation repertoires, with roughly 95% of cluster scores above 0.

A word on this clone: Its antigen is currently not known. Within one base of it there is no much larger clone, and no base qualities were kept.

The donors were included in the validation cohort of over a hundred subjects, a group kept apart from the roughly 700-subject first cohort. The library was prepared using the immunoSEQ multiplex PCR assay. The paper's data handling went like this. A statistical classification framework was built to diagnose cytomegalovirus status from the catalog of TCR beta chain sequences. Sourced from immuneACCESS, this table was stored by TCRdb with only in-frame sequences that have V and J called. A share of the clones is absent; for the studies checked, an unresolved V gene accounts for under half, and the remainder has no known explanation. That table furnishes V, J and clone size, whereas the DNA furnished D and trimming. The sample table contains hundreds of thousands of clones; only one count was recorded for 83% of them. The ten largest clones represent around 5.6% of the sample. The CDR3 runs 15 amino acids, cysteine and phenylalanine included. The only DNA kept is the CDR3, 45 bases in frame from the first base. CDR1 and CDR2 are drawn from the germline V gene: SGHRS, YFSETQ. Deletion took 3 bases off V and 3 bases off J, with a span of 15 bases between the germline ends.

The clonotype comes from a woman between 18 and 30 years old in good health and CMV-seronegative. The sample consisted of PBMCs. This receptor chain uses TRBV5-1 and TRBJ1-1; possibly the D gene is TRBD1, per 6 matching bases. The nucleotide sequence reads TGCGCCAGCAGCTCCGCCCGGACAGCTCACACTGAAGCTTTCTTT. It specifies CASSSARTAHTEAFF.